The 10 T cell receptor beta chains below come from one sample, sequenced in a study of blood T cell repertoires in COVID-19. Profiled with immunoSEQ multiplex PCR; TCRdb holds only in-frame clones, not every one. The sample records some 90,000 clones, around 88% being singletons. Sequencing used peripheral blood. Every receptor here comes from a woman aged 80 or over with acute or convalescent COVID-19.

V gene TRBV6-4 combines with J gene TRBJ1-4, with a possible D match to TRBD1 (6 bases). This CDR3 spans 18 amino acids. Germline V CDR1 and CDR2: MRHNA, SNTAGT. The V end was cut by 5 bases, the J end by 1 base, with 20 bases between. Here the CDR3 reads CASSSSGHTYLTNEKLFF. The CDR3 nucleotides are TGTGCCAGCAGTTCCTCGGGACACACATATCTAACTAATGAAAAACTGTTTTTT.

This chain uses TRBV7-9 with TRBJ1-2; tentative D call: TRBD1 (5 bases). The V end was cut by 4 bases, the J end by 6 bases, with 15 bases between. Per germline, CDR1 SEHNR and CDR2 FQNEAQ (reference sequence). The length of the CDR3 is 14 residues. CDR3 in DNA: TGTGCCAGCAGCTATTCCGGGACTCCCGATGGCTACACCTTC. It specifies CASSYSGTPDGYTF.

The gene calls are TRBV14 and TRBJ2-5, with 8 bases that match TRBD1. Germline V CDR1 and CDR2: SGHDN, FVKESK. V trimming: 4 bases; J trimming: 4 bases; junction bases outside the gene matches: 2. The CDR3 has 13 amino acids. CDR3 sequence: CASSRTGGETQYF. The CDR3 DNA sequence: TGTGCCAGCAGCCGAACAGGGGGAGAGACCCAGTACTTC.

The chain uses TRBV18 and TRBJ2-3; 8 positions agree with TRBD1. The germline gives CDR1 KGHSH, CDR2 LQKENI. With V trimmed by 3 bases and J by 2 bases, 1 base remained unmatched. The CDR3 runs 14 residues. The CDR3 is CASSPDRATDTQYF. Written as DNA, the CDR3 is TGTGCCAGCTCACCGGACAGGGCCACAGATACGCAGTATTTT.

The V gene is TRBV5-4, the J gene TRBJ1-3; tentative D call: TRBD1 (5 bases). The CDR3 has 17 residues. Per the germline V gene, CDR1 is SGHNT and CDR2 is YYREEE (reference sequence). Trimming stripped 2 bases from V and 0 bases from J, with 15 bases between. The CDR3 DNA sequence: TGTGCCAGCAGCTTCTCCTTGGGGCTGATCTCTGGAAACACCATATATTTT. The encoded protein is CASSFSLGLISGNTIYF.

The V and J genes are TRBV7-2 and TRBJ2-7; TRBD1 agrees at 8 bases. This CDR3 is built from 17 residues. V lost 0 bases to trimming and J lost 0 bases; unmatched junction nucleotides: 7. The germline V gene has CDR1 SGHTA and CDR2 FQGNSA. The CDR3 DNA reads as TGTGCCAGCAGCTTAGCCCCTGGGACAGGTAGCTCCTACGAGCAGTACTTC. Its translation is CASSLAPGTGSSYEQYF.

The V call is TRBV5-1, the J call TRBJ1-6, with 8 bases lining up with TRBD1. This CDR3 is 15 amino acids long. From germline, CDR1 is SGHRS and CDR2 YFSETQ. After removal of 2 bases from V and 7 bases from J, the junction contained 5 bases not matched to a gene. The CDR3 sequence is CASSLQGDKNSPLHF. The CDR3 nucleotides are TGCGCCAGCAGCTTACAGGGGGATAAAAATTCACCCCTCCACTTT.

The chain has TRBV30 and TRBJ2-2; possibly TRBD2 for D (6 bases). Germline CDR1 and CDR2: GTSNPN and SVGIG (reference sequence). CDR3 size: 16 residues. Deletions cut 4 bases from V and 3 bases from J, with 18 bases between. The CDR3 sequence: CAWIRAGEVYTGELFF. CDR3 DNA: TGTGCCTGGATTCGTGCCGGGGAGGTGTACACCGGGGAGCTGTTTTTT. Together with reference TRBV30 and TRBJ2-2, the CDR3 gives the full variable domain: SQTIHQWPATLVQPVGSPLSLECTVEGTSNPNLYWYRQAAGRGLQLLFYSVGIGQISSEVPQNLSASRPQDRQFILSSKKLLLSDSGFYLCAWIRAGEVYTGELFFGEGSRLTVL.

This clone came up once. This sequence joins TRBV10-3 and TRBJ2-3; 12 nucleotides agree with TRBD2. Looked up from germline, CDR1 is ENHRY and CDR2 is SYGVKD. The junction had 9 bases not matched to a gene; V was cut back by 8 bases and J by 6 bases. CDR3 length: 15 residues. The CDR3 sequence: CAIGLAGGPEDTQYF. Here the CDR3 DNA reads TGTGCCATCGGTCTAGCGGGGGGGCCAGAGGATACGCAGTATTTT.

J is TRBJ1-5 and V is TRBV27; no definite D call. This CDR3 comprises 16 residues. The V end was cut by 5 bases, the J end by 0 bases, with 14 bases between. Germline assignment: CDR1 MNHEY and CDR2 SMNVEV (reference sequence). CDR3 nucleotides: TGTGCCAGCAGTAAGGAGAGGTTTCATAGCAATCAGCCCCAGCATTTT. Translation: CASSKERFHSNQPQHF.